Listed below are T cell receptor beta chains from one sample, sequenced in a study of shared clonotypes between healthy human individuals. The assay was immunoSEQ multiplex PCR, and TCRdb's table has in-frame clones only and misses some. The sample shows around 1.9 million clones, about 92% of them seen only once. Specimen: naive CD8+ T cells from PBMCs. The receptors derive from a man aged 18-30 years in good health. Some clones in this sample may be carry-over from other donors' samples. The CDR3 runs from the conserved cysteine through the conserved F or W. A D gene is named only where the DNA matches it firmly. Where a row states a size, it is once, few, many or the class of an expanded clone; other rows omit it.

v_gene: TRBV6-5; abundance: .; len: 12; j_gene: TRBJ2-5; d_gene: .; CDR3aa: CATSDRQETQYF; CDR3nt: TGTGCCACCTCGGACAGACAAGAGACCCAGTACTTC
v_gene: TRBV29-1; abundance: .; len: 14; j_gene: TRBJ2-3; d_gene: TRBD2; CDR3aa: CSVDLGLAGGAQYF; CDR3nt: TGCAGCGTTGATTTAGGACTAGCGGGAGGGGCGCAGTATTTT
v_gene: TRBV27; abundance: .; len: 15; j_gene: TRBJ2-7; d_gene: TRBD2; CDR3aa: CASSLSGTGGYEQYF; CDR3nt: TGTGCCAGCAGTTTATCCGGGACGGGAGGCTACGAGCAGTACTTC
v_gene: TRBV27; abundance: .; len: 13; j_gene: TRBJ2-1; d_gene: .; CDR3aa: CASTQTSYNEQFF; CDR3nt: TGTGCCAGCACCCAGACCTCCTACAATGAGCAGTTCTTC
v_gene: TRBV7-9; abundance: few; len: 11; j_gene: TRBJ2-7; d_gene: .; CDR3aa: CASSPGYEQYF; CDR3nt: TGTGCCAGCAGCCCAGGCTACGAGCAGTACTTC
v_gene: TRBV27; abundance: .; len: 13; j_gene: TRBJ2-7; d_gene: .; CDR3aa: CASRAGSGYEQYF; CDR3nt: TGTGCCAGCAGGGCAGGGTCCGGGTACGAGCAGTACTTC
v_gene: TRBV2; abundance: .; len: 16; j_gene: TRBJ2-7; d_gene: .; CDR3aa: CASRAPGQSVIHEQYF; CDR3nt: TGTGCCAGCAGAGCCCCTGGACAGTCGGTGATCCACGAGCAGTACTTC
v_gene: TRBV27; abundance: .; len: 14; j_gene: TRBJ1-1; d_gene: .; CDR3aa: CASSLSAPNTEAFF; CDR3nt: TGTGCCAGCAGTTTATCCGCTCCGAACACTGAAGCTTTCTTT
v_gene: TRBV28; abundance: .; len: 15; j_gene: TRBJ2-7; d_gene: TRBD2; CDR3aa: CASTLWREFPYEQYF; CDR3nt: TGTGCCAGCACCTTATGGCGGGAGTTCCCCTACGAGCAGTACTTC
v_gene: TRBV19; abundance: .; len: 17; j_gene: TRBJ1-3; d_gene: .; CDR3aa: CASSTPADRRTGNTIYF; CDR3nt: TGTGCCAGTAGTACCCCCGCCGACAGGCGCACTGGAAACACCATATATTTT
v_gene: TRBV2; abundance: .; len: 14; j_gene: TRBJ2-7; d_gene: .; CDR3aa: CASSDRTGPYEQYF; CDR3nt: TGTGCCAGCAGTGATAGAACAGGACCCTACGAGCAGTACTTC
v_gene: TRBV5-8; abundance: .; len: 15; j_gene: TRBJ1-1; d_gene: .; CDR3aa: CASSLVPNTHTEAFF; CDR3nt: TGTGCCAGCAGCTTGGTCCCGAACACTCACACTGAAGCTTTCTTT
v_gene: TRBV27; abundance: .; len: 13; j_gene: TRBJ2-7; d_gene: TRBD2; CDR3aa: CASSFGGNSEQYF; CDR3nt: TGTGCCAGCAGTTTCGGGGGGAATAGCGAGCAGTACTTC
v_gene: TRBV11-1; abundance: .; len: 15; j_gene: TRBJ2-7; d_gene: TRBD1; CDR3aa: CASSHGQGFHYEQYF; CDR3nt: TGTGCCAGCAGCCATGGACAGGGTTTCCATTACGAGCAGTACTTC
v_gene: TRBV7-9; abundance: .; len: 13; j_gene: TRBJ1-4; d_gene: .; CDR3aa: CASMIRANEKLFF; CDR3nt: TGTGCCAGCATGATAAGGGCCAATGAAAAACTGTTTTTT
v_gene: TRBV6-1; abundance: few; len: 13; j_gene: TRBJ1-1; d_gene: .; CDR3aa: CASTSGLNTEAFF; CDR3nt: TGTGCCAGCACGAGTGGCTTGAACACTGAAGCTTTCTTT
v_gene: TRBV18; abundance: .; len: 15; j_gene: TRBJ2-4; d_gene: .; CDR3aa: CASSPGASGADIQYF; CDR3nt: TGTGCCAGCTCACCAGGGGCTAGTGGCGCGGACATTCAGTACTTC
v_gene: TRBV5-1; abundance: .; len: 14; j_gene: TRBJ2-7; d_gene: TRBD1; CDR3aa: CASSLGDRDYEQYF; CDR3nt: TGCGCCAGCAGCTTGGGTGACAGGGACTACGAGCAGTACTTC
v_gene: TRBV30; abundance: once; len: 13; j_gene: TRBJ2-7; d_gene: .; CDR3aa: CAWSPGVTYEQYF; CDR3nt: TGTGCCTGGAGTCCAGGAGTCACCTACGAGCAGTACTTC
v_gene: TRBV6-1; abundance: .; len: 15; j_gene: TRBJ1-1; d_gene: .; CDR3aa: CASSEVGMRVTEAFF; CDR3nt: TGTGCCAGCAGTGAAGTGGGGATGAGGGTAACTGAAGCTTTCTTT
v_gene: TRBV7-3; abundance: once; len: 13; j_gene: TRBJ2-1; d_gene: TRBD1; CDR3aa: CASSLVTGLEQFF; CDR3nt: TGTGCCAGCAGCTTGGTGACAGGGCTTGAGCAGTTCTTC
v_gene: TRBV7-3; abundance: .; len: 12; j_gene: TRBJ2-3; d_gene: TRBD2; CDR3aa: CASSSQTSAQYF; CDR3nt: TGTGCCAGCAGCTCCCAGACTAGCGCGCAGTATTTT
v_gene: TRBV9; abundance: .; len: 13; j_gene: TRBJ2-5; d_gene: .; CDR3aa: CASSPEGEETQYF; CDR3nt: TGTGCCAGCAGCCCAGAGGGTGAAGAGACCCAGTACTTC
v_gene: TRBV2; abundance: .; len: 15; j_gene: TRBJ1-5; d_gene: .; CDR3aa: CASKSVGPGNQPQHF; CDR3nt: TGTGCCAGCAAATCGGTGGGGCCCGGCAATCAGCCCCAGCATTTT
v_gene: TRBV28; abundance: .; len: 14; j_gene: TRBJ2-5; d_gene: TRBD1; CDR3aa: CASSPDRGKETQYF; CDR3nt: TGTGCCAGCAGCCCAGACAGGGGAAAGGAGACCCAGTACTTC
v_gene: TRBV27; abundance: .; len: 13; j_gene: TRBJ1-2; d_gene: .; CDR3aa: CASSLGYNYGYTF; CDR3nt: TGTGCCAGCAGTTTAGGCTATAACTATGGCTACACCTTC
v_gene: TRBV27; abundance: .; len: 13; j_gene: TRBJ2-1; d_gene: .; CDR3aa: CASSTSRYNEQFF; CDR3nt: TGTGCCAGCAGTACCTCCCGGTACAATGAGCAGTTCTTC
v_gene: TRBV7-3; abundance: .; len: 13; j_gene: TRBJ1-2; d_gene: .; CDR3aa: CASSLVANYGYTF; CDR3nt: TGTGCCAGCAGCTTAGTGGCTAACTATGGCTACACCTTC
v_gene: TRBV29-1; abundance: .; len: 15; j_gene: TRBJ2-7; d_gene: .; CDR3aa: CSVEFGQRSSYEQYF; CDR3nt: TGCAGCGTTGAGTTCGGACAGAGAAGCTCCTACGAGCAGTACTTC
v_gene: TRBV28; abundance: .; len: 14; j_gene: TRBJ2-7; d_gene: .; CDR3aa: CASNPGAAYYEQYF; CDR3nt: TGTGCCAGCAATCCGGGGGCCGCTTACTACGAGCAGTACTTC
v_gene: TRBV27; abundance: .; len: 15; j_gene: TRBJ2-1; d_gene: .; CDR3aa: CASSWALGAYNEQFF; CDR3nt: TGTGCCAGCAGTTGGGCCCTGGGTGCCTACAATGAGCAGTTCTTC
v_gene: TRBV9; abundance: .; len: 16; j_gene: TRBJ1-1; d_gene: TRBD1; CDR3aa: CASSVGGTGVNTEAFF; CDR3nt: TGTGCCAGCAGCGTAGGGGGGACAGGAGTGAACACTGAAGCTTTCTTT
v_gene: TRBV7-9; abundance: .; len: 14; j_gene: TRBJ1-3; d_gene: .; CDR3aa: CASSSQESGNTIYF; CDR3nt: TGTGCCAGCAGCTCACAGGAATCTGGAAACACCATATATTTT
v_gene: TRBV4-1; abundance: once; len: 15; j_gene: TRBJ2-1; d_gene: TRBD2; CDR3aa: CASSQDKTSGHEQFF; CDR3nt: TGCGCCAGCAGCCAAGATAAGACTAGCGGGCATGAGCAGTTCTTC
v_gene: TRBV28; abundance: .; len: 14; j_gene: TRBJ2-5; d_gene: TRBD2; CDR3aa: CASSLQREVETQYF; CDR3nt: TGTGCCAGCAGTTTGCAACGGGAGGTGGAGACCCAGTACTTC
v_gene: TRBV4-1; abundance: .; len: 16; j_gene: TRBJ1-5; d_gene: .; CDR3aa: CASSQIQGGRRQPQHF; CDR3nt: TGCGCCAGCAGCCAAATACAGGGAGGTCGGCGACAGCCCCAGCATTTT
v_gene: TRBV7-9; abundance: few; len: 15; j_gene: TRBJ1-2; d_gene: .; CDR3aa: CASSSTGIRGYGYTF; CDR3nt: TGTGCCAGCAGCTCCACAGGGATACGAGGGTATGGCTACACCTTC